This passage covers 3 T cell receptor beta chains from one sample sequenced in a study of blood T cell repertoires in COVID-19. Using immunoSEQ multiplex PCR, the repertoire was profiled, and TCRdb retains in-frame clones only, with some absent. The table shows 100,000 to 140,000 clones, with more than 70% occurring only once. Sequencing was done on a sample of peripheral blood. The receptors shown here come from a man between 70 and 80 years old with acute or convalescent COVID-19.

The DNA for the CDR3 is TGTGCCAGCAGCTATCAGGACAGGCTTGAAGCTTTCTTT. As protein: CASSYQDRLEAFF. The rearrangement joins TRBV14 to TRBJ1-1; 7 bases match TRBD1. Trimming took 5 bases from V and 7 from J; bases not matched to a gene: 7. The CDR3 has 13 amino acids. Per germline, CDR1 SGHDN and CDR2 FVKESK.

The V gene is TRBV9, the J gene TRBJ1-5; TRBD1 aligns across 7 bases. Germline V lookup: CDR1 SGDLS, CDR2 YYNGEE. V trimming: 0 bases; J trimming: 6 bases; junction bases outside the gene matches: 6. The CDR3 has 15 residues. The CDR3 DNA follows: TGTGCCAGCAGCGTAGGACAGGGTGTTGGTCAGCCCCAGCATTTT. It yields the protein CASSVGQGVGQPQHF. Looking up the rest from reference TRBV9 and TRBJ1-5 gives the full variable domain: DSGVTQTPKHLITATGQRVTLRCSPRSGDLSVYWYQQSLDQGLQFLIQYYNGEERAKGNILERFSAQQFPDLHSELNLSSLELGDSALYFCASSVGQGVGQPQHFGDGTRLSIL.

In this sample, this clone turned up a few times. The chain links TRBV3-1 (or the pseudogene TRBV3-2) to TRBJ2-3; TRBD2 matches at 13 bases. This CDR3 region has 15 residues. The ends lost 6 bases at V and 3 bases at J; junction bases unmatched: 3. Germline loops: CDR1 LGHDT, CDR2 YNNKEL (reference sequence). CDR3 region: CASRLAGGPTDTQYF. The CDR3 DNA reads as TGTGCCAGCAGACTAGCGGGGGGGCCAACAGATACGCAGTATTTT.